This record looks at one T cell receptor (beta chain) sequence and its context. Antigen specificity is unknown. This specimen belongs to a study of cytomegalovirus exposure and HLA in healthy donors. Study outcomes and limitations: A later analysis linked a missense variant in DCLRE1C to the trimming of TCR beta V and J genes. Clonal expansion, a later analysis showed, was greater in HLA-associated TCR beta chains than in equally common others. When a later analysis was performed, an Asian-associated ancestry cluster reportedly had fewer N-insertions than the roughly 730-donor mean.

Germline V gene sequence: CDR1 GTSNPN, CDR2 SVGIG (reference sequence). This CDR3 region has 13 residues. V lost 1 base to trimming and J lost 7 bases, with 8 bases between them. 13 Jbeta primers and 60 Vbeta primers were used for the PCR. Profiled with immunoSEQ multiplex PCR; TCRdb holds only in-frame clones, not every one. The sample contains 130,000 to 150,000 clones, roughly 79% of which appear only once. The donors comprised healthy bone marrow donors. V and J are TRBV30 and TRBJ1-6; no clear D. The sequenced sample was PBMCs. This clonotype was sampled from a woman in her thirties in good health and CMV-seronegative. The CDR3 DNA is TGTGCCTGGAGTGAACAGCAAAATTCACCCCTCCACTTT. It translates to CAWSEQQNSPLHF. The variable domain in full, with the rest retrieved from reference TRBV30 and TRBJ1-6, is SQTIHQWPATLVQPVGSPLSLECTVEGTSNPNLYWYRQAAGRGLQLLFYSVGIGQISSEVPQNLSASRPQDRQFILSSKKLLLSDSGFYLCAWSEQQNSPLHFGNGTRLTVT.